Listed here is a single TCR beta chain. Its antigen is not yet known. The input lacks base qualities; no much larger clone sits a single base away. This sample is part of a study of cytomegalovirus exposure and HLA in healthy donors (dated by TCRdb to 2015 to 2018). About the investigation overall: A later analysis indicated that the 90 to 150 validation repertoires were generated on the platform also employed for the approximately 690 repertoires of the first cohort. The study aimed to test whether cataloging public T cell receptors could reveal signatures of past pathogen exposure. In addition to the first cohort of several hundred subjects, a separate validation cohort of approximately 130 different subjects was used. The study combined high-throughput TCR immunosequencing, statistical association of individual TCRs with disease status, and machine learning to predict cytomegalovirus infection status.

Study-level results and caveats: The validation cohort had no HLA typing available for a later analysis, so co-occurrence within that cohort was assessed over all 120 or so repertoires. The classifier was reported to diagnose cytomegalovirus status with high specificity and sensitivity in both the original cohort and the validation cohort. The authors suggested that the approach could potentially be extended to other disease states and immunological phenotypes. A few of the identified cytomegalovirus-associated TCR beta chains were confirmed in vitro to be specific for cytomegalovirus antigens. In the study, about 150 TCR beta chains were listed as associated with cytomegalovirus. Most TCR sequences were seen in very few donors, while some public TCRs were found in many individuals. A later analysis found that TCRs clustered in the first cohort also tended to co-occur in the approximately 120 validation repertoires, with more than 90% of cluster scores above 0.

CDR1 and CDR2 (MDHEN, SYDVKM) derive from the germline V gene. V and J lose 2 bases and 4 bases, and a span of 4 bases separates them. The CDR3 runs 12 residues from the cysteine to the phenylalanine. Only CDR3 DNA remains: 36 bases, in frame from the first base. Separate from the approximately 700-subject first cohort, the validation cohort of about 110 subjects was the group to which the donors belonged. The library was prepared using the immunoSEQ multiplex PCR assay. Per the authors' processing: A statistical classification framework was built to diagnose cytomegalovirus status from the catalog of TCR beta chain sequences. Drawn from immuneACCESS, this table holds only the in-frame rearrangements with V and J called that TCRdb kept. Clones are partly lost; checked studies trace under half to an unresolved V gene and leave the rest unexplained. V and J calls and clone size come straight from that table; D and trimming were deduced from the DNA. The sample table records about 240,000 clones; just under 90% of these occur just once. The ten most abundant clones make up 2% to 3% of the sample.

This chain is built from TRBV28 and TRBJ2-3, with no confident D gene call. This clonotype originated in a man between 18 and 35 years old in good health and CMV-seronegative. Sequencing used PBMCs. The CDR3 reads CASSLRADTQYF. The nucleotide sequence reads as follows: TGTGCCAGCAGTTTACGGGCAGATACGCAGTATTTT.